The sequence of this T cell receptor (beta chain) was determined in a study of control samples from healthy donors and cancer patients. Sequencing used immunoSEQ multiplex PCR; TCRdb keeps in-frame clones, though not all of them. Of some 130,000 clones listed, about 90% were seen once; the top ten hold around 2.1%. Unmatched junction bases numbered 1, after V lost 3 bases and J lost 2 bases. Looked up from germline, CDR1 is SGDLS and CDR2 is YYNGEE. The CDR3 runs to 15 residues. The chain has TRBV9 and TRBJ2-3; the match to TRBD2 covers 12 bases. This clonotype was obtained from a woman in her fifties or sixties in good health. The specimen was blood. CDR3 residues: CASSASGGATDTQYF. CDR3 nucleotide sequence: TGTGCCAGCAGCGCTAGCGGGGGGGCCACAGATACGCAGTATTTT.